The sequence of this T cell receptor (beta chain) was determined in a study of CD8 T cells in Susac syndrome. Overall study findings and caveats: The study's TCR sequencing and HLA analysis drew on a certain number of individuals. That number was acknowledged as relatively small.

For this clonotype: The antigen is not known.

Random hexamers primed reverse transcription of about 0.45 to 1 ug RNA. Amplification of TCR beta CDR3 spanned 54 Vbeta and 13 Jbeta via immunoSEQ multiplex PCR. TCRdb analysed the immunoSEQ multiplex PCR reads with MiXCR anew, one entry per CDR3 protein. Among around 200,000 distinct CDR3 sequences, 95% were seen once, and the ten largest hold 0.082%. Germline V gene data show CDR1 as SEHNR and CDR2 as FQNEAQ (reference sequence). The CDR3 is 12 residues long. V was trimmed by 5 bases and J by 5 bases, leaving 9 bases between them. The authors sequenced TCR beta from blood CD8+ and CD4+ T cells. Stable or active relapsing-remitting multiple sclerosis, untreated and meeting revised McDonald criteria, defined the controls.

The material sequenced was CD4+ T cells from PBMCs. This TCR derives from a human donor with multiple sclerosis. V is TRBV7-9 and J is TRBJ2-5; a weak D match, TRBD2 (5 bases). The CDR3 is CASSPEVETQYF. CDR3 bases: TGTGCCAGCAGCCCGGAGGTGGAGACCCAGTACTTC.